This paragraph covers one T cell receptor (beta chain) sequence. Its specificity is not known. Primers included in the PCR were 60 Vbeta and 13 Jbeta primers. Assay: immunoSEQ multiplex PCR; the TCRdb copy retains only in-frame clones and omits some. The sample yields some 170,000 clones, roughly 81% seen once. These data originate in a study of cytomegalovirus exposure and HLA in healthy donors. CDR3 length: 15 residues. The ends were cut back, 3 bases at V and 3 bases at J, with 15 bases in the middle. Germline loops: CDR1 SGHDT, CDR2 YYEEEE. Overall study findings and caveats: It was only CMV serostatus that was available as immune exposure information.

The chain uses TRBV5-6 and TRBJ1-1; a possible D gene is TRBD1 (6 bases). This clonotype originated in a woman under 30 in good health and CMV-seropositive. Sequenced sample: PBMCs. CDR3 region: CASSSKGKGDTEAFF. The CDR3 nucleotides are TGTGCCAGCAGCTCCAAGGGGAAGGGGGACACTGAAGCTTTCTTT.